Presented here are 31 T cell receptor delta chains from one specimen sequenced in a study of γδ T cells in repeated Plasmodium falciparum infection. TCRdb re-called the multiplex PCR reads using CATT. This sample has about 89,000 delta-chain clones, with roughly 1.4% found just once. Gammadelta T cells were flow-sorted from PBMC into Vgamma9/Vdelta2+ and Vdelta2-negative populations for bulk analysis. The sequenced sample was gamma-delta T cells from blood. These receptors came from a pool of human donors (malaria-infected and uninfected, not separated).

To note about this clone: At one end the junction does not follow the germline gene, possibly because of a read error. The rearrangement uses TRDV1 and TRDJ1; 13 positions agree with TRDD3. TCRdb is silent on the J gene; assignment here came from matching the DNA to germline. CDR1 is TSWWSYY and CDR2 is QGS in the germline V gene. The CDR3 spans 20 residues. CDR3 sequence (DNA): TGCTCTGGGGAACTACTGATCAATATTCCTACTGGGGGATACGTCCATAAACTCATCTTT. It codes for CSGELLINIPTGGYVHKLIF.

This clone was seen a few times. This sequence joins TRDV1 and TRDJ3, with D hard to call. TCRdb supplies no J gene; here it was assigned by aligning the nucleotide sequence to germline. This CDR3 comprises 19 residues. CDR1 is TSWWSYY and CDR2 is QGS in the germline V gene. The V and J ends lost 5 bases and 5 bases respectively, with 22 bases between them. The CDR3 region is CALGSLRKLSTRDTRQMFF. CDR3 coding DNA: TGTGCTCTTGGGTCTCTAAGGAAACTTTCGACCAGGGACACCCGACAGATGTTTTTC.

This clone was found a few times. Translating this DNA gives a protein that differs at residue 9 from the TCRdb one, which belongs to a much larger clone; a read error is likely, and the protein shown is this translation. The V and J genes are TRDV1 and TRDJ3; TRDD3 aligns across 9 bases. Unmatched junction bases numbered 5, after V lost 2 bases and J lost 0 bases. The germline V gene has CDR1 TSWWSYY and CDR2 QGS. The CDR3 is 19 amino acids. CDR3 in DNA: TGTGCTCTTGGGGAAACTGGGGGACCTTACTCCTGGGACACCCGACAGATGTTTTTC. Its protein product is CALGETGGPYSWDTRQMFF.

This clone was seen ten or more times. TCRdb's protein, taken from a much larger clone, differs from this DNA's translation at residue 7, likely owing to a read error; the protein displayed comes from the DNA. As DNA, the CDR3 is TGTGCTCTTGGGGAACACGGGTGGCGGGGATCAGGGAAACTCATCTTT. This codes for CALGEHGWRGSGKLIF. The chain combines TRDV1 with TRDJ1, with D possibly being TRDD3 (6 bases). CDR3 size: 16 residues. Trimming removed 1 base from V and 8 bases from J, with 20 bases in between. Looked up from germline, CDR1 is TSWWSYY and CDR2 is QGS.

Comment on this clone: The protein in TCRdb stems from a much larger clone and differs at residue 12 from this DNA's translation, likely a read error; here the protein is translated from the DNA. The chain employs TRDV1 and TRDJ1, with 8 bases that match TRDD3. The J gene is absent in TCRdb and was assigned here via DNA matching to germline. The junction had 23 bases not matched to a gene; V was cut back by 0 bases and J by 8 bases. CDR3 size: 20 residues. Germline V CDR1 and CDR2: TSWWSYY, QGS. Written as DNA, the CDR3 is TGTGCTCTTGGGGAACTTCGGAACCAACTGGGGGGTACGTCAGGTGGGAAACTCATCTTT. This translates into CALGELRNQLGGTSGGKLIF.

This clone was observed a handful of times. The TCRdb protein comes from a much larger clone and disagrees with this DNA's translation at residue 11, likely due to a read error; the protein given here is derived from the DNA. The chain links TRDV2 to TRDJ1, with a tentative D call TRDD3 (6 bases). Germline V CDR1 and CDR2: GEAIGNYY, EKD. The length of the CDR3 is 13 residues. CDR3 protein: CACDTGIGDKRIF. CDR3 nucleotides: TGTGCCTGTGACACCGGGATAGGCGATAAACGCATCTTT.

On this clone: The protein TCRdb lists belongs to a much larger clone and differs from this DNA's translation at residue 7, which points to a read error; the protein shown is made from the DNA. The J gene is TRDJ1, the V gene TRDV1; possible D gene TRDD3, 8 bases. TCRdb is silent on the J gene; assignment here came from matching the DNA to germline. Trimming removed 0 bases at V and 0 bases at J, with 32 bases between. Germline values: CDR1 TSWWSYY, CDR2 QGS. The CDR3 has 23 residues. CDR3 coding DNA: TGTGCTCTTGGGGAACTTCGGGATTTCCTACTAACGTACTGGGGGGTGTACACCGATAAACTCATCTTT. This sequence encodes CALGELRDFLLTYWGVYTDKLIF.

As concerns this clone: Since a far larger clone is one base different, this is likely a read error. Other DNA sequences in the same sample also yield this CDR3. The genes are TRDV1 and TRDJ1, with D tentatively TRDD3 (6 bases). Trimming pared 0 bases from V and 0 bases from J, leaving 29 bases between. Germline CDR1 is TSWWSYY and CDR2 is QGS. CDR3 length: 22 residues. CDR3: CALGELSYNVLLGDAYTDKLIF. The CDR3 region has the DNA TGTGCTCTTGGGGAACTAAGCTACAACGTCTTACTGGGTGATGCTTACACCGATAAACTCATCTTT.

As regards this clone: This likely came from a read error, as a far larger clone is one base away. This specimen includes other DNA sequences encoding the same CDR3. The V call is TRDV1, the J call TRDJ1, with TRDD3 matching 8 bases. The J gene was not available in TCRdb and was assigned here by matching the DNA to germline segments. The CDR3 sequence is 19 residues long. J gave up 0 bases and V 0 bases, and 12 bases lay outside the gene matches. Germline V lookup: CDR1 TSWWSYY, CDR2 QGS. CDR3: CALGELLPLGDVYTDKLIF. The DNA of the CDR3 is TGTGCTCTTGGGGAACTCCTGCCTCTGGGGGACGTGTACACCGATAAACTCATCTTT.

About this clone: TCRdb's entry gives the protein of a much larger clone, which mismatches this DNA's translation at residue 14, likely from a read error; the protein reported here is translated from the DNA. This rearrangement joins TRDV2 to TRDJ3; 11 nucleotides align to TRDD3. TCRdb records no J gene; here it was assigned by comparing the DNA to germline. CDR3 length: 23 amino acids. CDR1 and CDR2 from the germline V gene are GEAIGNYY and EKD. The trim removed 0 bases at V and 0 bases at J, leaving 15 bases unmatched. Here the CDR3 DNA reads TGTGCCTGTGACACCGGGGACTGGGGGATATCGCGGACCGGCTCCTGGGACACCCGACAGATGTTTTTC. Translated: CACDTGDWGISRTGSWDTRQMFF.

This clone has ten or more counts. TCRdb's protein, taken from a much larger clone, differs from this DNA's translation at residue 14, likely owing to a read error; the protein displayed comes from the DNA. The gene calls are TRDV1 and TRDJ1, with D uncertain. This CDR3 contains 20 residues. The V end was cut by 4 bases, the J end by 1 base, with 28 bases between. Germline V gives CDR1 TSWWSYY, CDR2 QGS. CDR3 bases: TGTGCTCTTGGGGGGCACCGGAGAAGGGCTCGCCCACTAGCCACCGATAAACTCATCTTT. This codes for CALGGHRRRARPLATDKLIF.

With respect to this clone: This likely came from a read error, as a far larger clone is one base away. Other DNA sequences in this sample translate to the same CDR3. CDR3 residues: CACDTWGSCKGNTDKLIF. CDR3 DNA sequence: TGTGCCTGCGACACTTGGGGATCCTGTAAGGGGAACACCGATAAACTCATCTTT. This chain connects TRDV2 to TRDJ1, with a possible D match to TRDD3 (6 bases). TCRdb offers no J gene call, so here the DNA was matched to germline to obtain one. The CDR3 runs 18 residues. Germline V gene lookup returns CDR1 GEAIGNYY and CDR2 EKD.

This clone was found many times. The chain employs TRDV1 and TRDJ1; either TRDD2 or TRDD3 may fit D (5 bases each). V shed 5 bases and J shed 0 bases, with 37 bases lying between them. In germline, CDR1 is TSWWSYY, CDR2 QGS. This CDR3 comprises 23 residues. The chain's CDR3 is CALGPQRPPPMGWVWDYTDKLIF. In DNA, the CDR3 is TGTGCTCTTGGGCCTCAACGCCCCCCTCCTATGGGTTGGGTGTGGGATTACACCGATAAACTCATCTTT.

Notes on this clone: TCRdb records a much larger clone's protein for this DNA, with a difference at residue 14 that likely arises from a read error; the protein given is the translation of the DNA. This rearrangement joins TRDV1 to TRDJ1; D is possibly TRDD3 (5 bases). Matching the DNA to germline supplied the J gene, which TCRdb does not give. Germline CDR1 TSWWSYY, CDR2 QGS. Trimming removed 4 bases at V and 4 bases at J, with 28 bases between. The CDR3 has 19 amino acids. CDR3 coding DNA: TGTGCTCTTGGGGGACTCTCGAGGTCGGGGGCCCTGTACATCGATAAACTCATCTTT. It yields the protein CALGGLSRSGALYIDKLIF.

This clone has a handful of counts. TCRdb lists the protein of a much larger clone for this DNA, which differs at residue 5, so this is likely a read error; the protein given here is translated from the DNA itself. The chain employs TRDV1 and TRDJ1; the D gene could be TRDD2 or TRDD3 (5 bases each). Germline values: CDR1 TSWWSYY, CDR2 QGS. Trimming stripped 5 bases from V and 0 bases from J, with 25 bases between. The CDR3 covers 19 residues. The CDR3, as DNA: TGTGCTCTTGGGTACCCAAGTCCCTTCGGGAGGGGGTACACCGATAAACTCATCTTT. As protein: CALGYPSPFGRGYTDKLIF.

Only a few counts were recorded for this clone. TCRdb records a much larger clone's protein for this DNA, with a difference at residue 8 that likely arises from a read error; the protein given is the translation of the DNA. The rearrangement uses TRDV2 and TRDJ1; 11 positions agree with TRDD3. TCRdb supplies no J gene; here it was assigned by aligning the nucleotide sequence to germline. This CDR3 region has 21 residues. The V segment lost 0 bases and the J segment 0 bases; nucleotides outside the gene matches: 17. The germline V gene encodes CDR1 GEAIGNYY and CDR2 EKD. The CDR3 region is CACDTVYEPMGDTLDTDKLIF. CDR3 bases: TGTGCCTGTGACACCGTCTATGAGCCCATGGGGGATACGTTAGACACCGATAAACTCATCTTT.

This clone was seen repeatedly, ten times or more. The chain carries TRDV1 and TRDJ1; TRDD3 aligns across 11 bases. The CDR3 is made up of 20 amino acids. The germline CDR1 and CDR2 sequences are TSWWSYY and QGS. V lost 1 base to trimming and J lost 6 bases; unmatched junction nucleotides: 19. The CDR3 nucleotides read TGTGCTCTTGGGGAACGTCAAAGGCCTTCCCCATTCTGGGGGATACATAAACTCATCTTT. It specifies CALGERQRPSPFWGIHKLIF.

By sample share, this clone is large. Distinct nucleotide sequences in the sample also encode this CDR3. The chain links TRDV2 to TRDJ1, with TRDD3 matching over 7 bases. V shed 3 bases, J shed 0 bases, and the junction held 9 bases outside the gene matches. In germline, CDR1 is GEAIGNYY, CDR2 EKD. CDR3 length: 16 residues. For the CDR3, the DNA is TGTGCCTGTGACGAGGGTACTGGGGTCGACACCGATAAACTCATCTTT. Translation: CACDEGTGVDTDKLIF.

There are a few counts of this clone. The protein TCRdb gives is from a much larger clone and does not agree with this DNA's translation at residue 10, likely a read error; the protein shown here comes from the DNA. The CDR3 region is CALGDGTRSNKLIF. The CDR3, as DNA: TGTGCTCTTGGGGATGGGACTAGGTCCAATAAACTCATCTTT. The chain has TRDV1 and TRDJ1, with D hard to call. TCRdb supplies no J gene; here it was assigned by aligning the nucleotide sequence to germline. Deletions cut 3 bases from V and 6 bases from J, with 14 bases between. This CDR3 spans 14 amino acids. Germline-derived CDR1 and CDR2 are TSWWSYY and QGS.

The sample holds a few counts of this clone. This likely traces to a read error, being one base from a far larger clone. Other DNA sequences in this sample translate to the same CDR3. The chain joins TRDV2 to TRDJ3; 11 nucleotides align to TRDD3. The J gene is absent in TCRdb and was assigned here via DNA matching to germline. The CDR3 runs to 19 residues. CDR1 is GEAIGNYY and CDR2 is EKD in the germline V gene. CDR3 sequence: CACDTILGDRRWDTRQMFF. The DNA for the CDR3 is TGTGCCTGCGACACCATACTGGGGGATAGGAGGTGGGACACCCGACAGATGTTTTTC.

This clone was observed many times. Given a far larger clone just one base away, this is likely a sequencing read error. Other DNA sequences in the same sample also yield this CDR3. This chain joins TRDV1 and TRDJ1; 10 bases align to TRDD3. From germline, CDR1 is TSWWSYY and CDR2 QGS. The V and J ends lost 4 bases and 1 base, in that order; junction bases with no gene match: 18. The CDR3 extends over 20 amino acids. Written as DNA, the CDR3 is TGTGCTCTTGGGGCCTTCCGGCGGGACTGGGGGATTCCAAGCACCGATAAACTCATCTTT. Protein: CALGAFRRDWGIPSTDKLIF.

This clone was seen many times. The same CDR3 also results from other DNA sequences found in this sample. V gene TRDV1 combines with J gene TRDJ2; D ambiguous. Trimming took off 5 bases at V and 2 bases at J, with 12 bases between the two ends. There are 15 residues in the CDR3. CDR1 and CDR2 (germline): TSWWSYY, QGS. The CDR3 region has the DNA TGTGCTCTTGGGAGCAACTCTCTCTTGACAGCACAACTCTTCTTT. Translation: CALGSNSLLTAQLFF.

This clone was seen a few times. A far larger clone differs by one base, so this is likely a read error. This specimen includes other DNA sequences encoding the same CDR3. The chain links TRDV1 to TRDJ1, with 12 positions matching TRDD3. The CDR3 has 24 amino acids. Germline values: CDR1 TSWWSYY, CDR2 QGS. The V gene end was trimmed by 3 bases and the J gene end by 2 bases; junction bases not matched to a gene: 28. CDR3 bases: TGTGCTCTTGGGGACTGTATTCCTACGTGGTACTGGGGGATACAACTGTCCCAAACCGATAAACTCATCTTT. Translated, it gives CALGDCIPTWYWGIQLSQTDKLIF.

This clone turned up a few times. This may stem from a read error, because a much larger clone lies one nucleotide away. Here the CDR3 DNA reads TGTGCTCTTGGGGAACTAGGGCCTCATCTGGATTTCACCGATAAACTTATCTTT. Its translation is CALGELGPHLDFTDKLIF. V gene TRDV1 was called; the J gene was not; no check of the table's D call, TRDD3, against the DNA was made. CDR1 is TSWWSYY and CDR2 is QGS in the germline V gene. CDR3 length equals 18 residues.

CDR3 protein: CALGEALRAWGSPRVNTDKLIF. In nucleotides, the CDR3 is TGTGCTCTTGGGGAGGCCCTGAGAGCCTGGGGGTCTCCCCGCGTGAACACCGATAAACTCATCTTT. The chain is built from TRDV1 and TRDJ1; 7 nucleotides line up with TRDD3. No J segment appears in TCRdb, so it was assigned here by matching the sequence to germline. The ends lost 3 bases at V and 0 bases at J; junction bases unmatched: 25. CDR1 and CDR2 from the germline V gene are TSWWSYY and QGS. The length of the CDR3 is 22 residues.

This clone came up a few times. The TCRdb protein, from a much larger clone, departs from this DNA's translation at residue 6, likely by read error; the protein shown derives from the DNA. The chain links TRDV1 to TRDJ1; TRDD2 agrees at 7 bases. No J gene is reported in TCRdb; it was inferred here by comparing the DNA with germline. The ends lost 1 base at V and 0 bases at J; junction bases unmatched: 14. Germline assignment: CDR1 TSWWSYY and CDR2 QGS. This CDR3 contains 19 residues. DNA of the CDR3: TGTGCTCTTGGGGAACATTCCTACGAATTGAGGGGGTACACCGATAAACTCATCTTT. It specifies CALGEHSYELRGYTDKLIF.

With respect to this clone: TCRdb's protein, taken from a much larger clone, differs from this DNA's translation at residue 5, likely owing to a read error; the protein displayed comes from the DNA. The chain uses TRDV1 and TRDJ1; TRDD2 aligns across 8 bases. Here the J gene came from matching the DNA to germline, since TCRdb omits it. The V gene end was trimmed by 5 bases and the J gene end by 7 bases; junction bases not matched to a gene: 15. In germline, CDR1 is TSWWSYY, CDR2 QGS. This CDR3 has 16 residues. The CDR3 loop is CALGILPTRMGSKLIF. The DNA of the CDR3 is TGTGCTCTTGGGATACTTCCTACTAGGATGGGGAGTAAACTCATCTTT.

At least ten counts were recorded for this clone. The TCRdb protein, from a much larger clone, departs from this DNA's translation at residue 6, likely by read error; the protein shown derives from the DNA. V gene TRDV3 combines with J gene TRDJ1; possible D gene TRDD3, 6 bases. CDR3 length: 18 residues. Germline V gene lookup returns CDR1 TVYSNPD and CDR2 GDNSRS (reference sequence). Trimming shortened V by 1 base and J by 0 bases, and 24 bases separated the two germline ends. The CDR3 protein is CAFNWGWGLHLYTDKLIF. CDR3 DNA sequence: TGTGCCTTTAATTGGGGCTGGGGACTTCACTTGTACACCGATAAACTCATCTTT.

Details on this clone: The protein held in TCRdb is that of a much larger clone and does not match this DNA's translation at residue 7, likely because of a read error; the protein shown is translated from the DNA. V and J are TRDV2 and TRDJ1, with 11 bases matching TRDD3. The J gene comes from matching the DNA to germline here; TCRdb lacks it. Germline V gene sequence: CDR1 GEAIGNYY, CDR2 EKD. The CDR3 has 20 amino acids. Trimming cost V 0 bases and J 2 bases; bases outside gene matches: 16. CDR3 loop: CACDTVPSQTGGYRTDKLIF. CDR3 DNA: TGTGCCTGTGACACCGTACCCTCTCAAACTGGGGGATATCGAACCGATAAACTCATCTTT.

About this clone: TCRdb pairs this DNA with a much larger clone's protein that differs at residue 5, likely a read error; the protein shown was translated from the DNA. The chain uses TRDV2 and TRDJ1, with D possibly being TRDD3 (6 bases). Trimming took 2 bases from V and 0 from J, leaving 21 bases between them. The CDR3 consists of 18 residues. The V gene's germline CDR1 is GEAIGNYY and CDR2 EKD. CDR3 coding DNA: TGTGCCTGTGACATCGTAAGTCAAGGGGGAAAGTACACCGATAAACTCATCTTT. Its translation is CACDIVSQGGKYTDKLIF.

This clone was counted a few times. The protein in TCRdb stems from a much larger clone and differs at residue 6 from this DNA's translation, likely a read error; here the protein is translated from the DNA. The chain uses TRDV2 and TRDJ1; no clear D gene. TCRdb records no J gene; here it was assigned by comparing the DNA to germline. With 3 bases removed from V and 5 bases from J, the gap between germline ends came to 15 bases. Germline CDR1 GEAIGNYY, CDR2 EKD. The CDR3 runs 14 residues. The CDR3 DNA sequence: TGTGCCTGTGACTCGCCAACGACCTCTGATAAACTCATCTTT. Its translation is CACDSPTTSDKLIF.